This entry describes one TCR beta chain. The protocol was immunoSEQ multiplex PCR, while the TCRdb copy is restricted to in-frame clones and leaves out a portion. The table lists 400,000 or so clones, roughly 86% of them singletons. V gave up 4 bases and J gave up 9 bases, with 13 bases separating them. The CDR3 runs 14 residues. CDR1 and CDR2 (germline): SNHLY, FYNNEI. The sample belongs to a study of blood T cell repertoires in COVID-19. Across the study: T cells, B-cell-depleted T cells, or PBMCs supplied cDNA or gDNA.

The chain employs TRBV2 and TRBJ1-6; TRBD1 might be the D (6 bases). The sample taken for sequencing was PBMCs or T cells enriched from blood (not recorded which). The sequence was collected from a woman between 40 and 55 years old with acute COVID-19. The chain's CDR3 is CASSGDTGGSPLHF. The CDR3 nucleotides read TGTGCCAGCAGTGGGGACACTGGCGGTTCACCCCTCCACTTT.